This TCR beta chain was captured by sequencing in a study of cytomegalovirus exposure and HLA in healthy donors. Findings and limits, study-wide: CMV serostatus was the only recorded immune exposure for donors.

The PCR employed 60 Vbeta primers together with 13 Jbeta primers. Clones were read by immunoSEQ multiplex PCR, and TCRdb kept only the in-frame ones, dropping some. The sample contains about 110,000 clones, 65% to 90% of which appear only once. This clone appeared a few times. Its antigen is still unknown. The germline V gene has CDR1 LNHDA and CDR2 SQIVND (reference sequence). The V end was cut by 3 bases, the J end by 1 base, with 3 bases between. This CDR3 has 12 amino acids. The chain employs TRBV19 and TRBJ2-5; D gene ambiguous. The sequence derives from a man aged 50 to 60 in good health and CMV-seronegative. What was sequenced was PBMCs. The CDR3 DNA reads TGTGCCAGTAGTATCGGCCAAGAGACCCAGTACTTC. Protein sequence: CASSIGQETQYF.